The 10 T cell receptor beta chains presented below share a single source sample, sequenced in a study of blood T cells in healthy people across ages. Sample-barcoded 5' priming and a J-beta primer mix drove a second PCR of roughly 6 to 12 cycles. TCRdb independently ran MiXCR on the 5' RACE reads; one entry per CDR3 protein. The sample consists of about 810,000 distinct CDR3 sequences, around 36% of them appearing once. The sequenced material came from blood. The receptors come from a man between 18 and 29 years old in good health.

This clonotype was recorded many times. The chain is built from TRBV12-3 or TRBV12-4 and TRBJ2-3, with 7 bases aligning to TRBD1. V dropped 8 bases and J dropped 2; count of bases not matched to a gene: 4. The CDR3 has 13 residues. The CDR3 region is CASGGQSTDTQYF. In DNA, the CDR3 is TGTGCCAGCGGGGGACAGTCCACAGATACGCAGTATTTT.

The chain combines TRBV7-2 with TRBJ2-7; the match to TRBD1 covers 10 bases. Germline trimming cut 7 bases from V and 0 bases from J; bases unmatched to any gene: 3. CDR3 size: 14 residues. CDR1 is SGHTA, CDR2 FQGNSA, per germline. Here the CDR3 reads CASTRDRGSYEQYF. CDR3 coding DNA: TGTGCCAGCACCCGGGACAGGGGCTCCTACGAGCAGTACTTC.

This clonotype was seen repeatedly, ten times or more. The rearrangement uses TRBV5-1 and TRBJ1-2; 10 bases match TRBD1. The CDR3 extends over 14 amino acids. Germline V lookup: CDR1 SGHRS, CDR2 YFSETQ. Trimming at V came to 4 bases and at J to 3 bases, leaving 3 bases not matched to a gene. For the CDR3, the DNA is TGCGCCAGCAGCGGAGGACAGGGGGACTATGGCTACACCTTC. It yields the protein CASSGGQGDYGYTF.

This rearrangement joins TRBV7-3 to TRBJ2-5; 8 bases line up with TRBD2. The CDR3 is made up of 12 amino acids. The trim removed 5 bases at V and 11 bases at J, leaving 7 bases unmatched. Germline loops: CDR1 SGHTA, CDR2 FQGTGA. The CDR3 loop reads CASSATSGEQYF. In nucleotides, the CDR3 is TGTGCCAGCAGCGCCACTAGCGGTGAGCAGTACTTC.

This clonotype occurred a few times. The chain joins TRBV24-1 to TRBJ1-5; D is unclear. The CDR3 length is 16 residues. CDR1 is KGHDR and CDR2 is SFDVKD in the germline V gene. V was clipped by 3 bases and J by 0 bases, with 11 bases between them. CDR3 region: CATSDKDGISNQPQHF. Written as DNA, the CDR3 is TGTGCCACCAGTGATAAAGACGGGATTAGCAATCAGCCCCAGCATTTT.

The genes are TRBV6-2 or TRBV6-3 and TRBJ2-1; TRBD2 matches at 11 bases. CDR1 and CDR2 (germline): MNHEY, SVGEGT. The CDR3 loop spans 16 amino acids. V dropped 2 bases and J dropped 5; count of bases not matched to a gene: 5. This CDR3 is CASSYTSGSPHNEQFF. As DNA, the CDR3 is TGTGCCAGCAGTTACACTAGCGGGAGTCCACACAATGAGCAGTTCTTC.

The V and J genes are TRBV5-5 and TRBJ1-1; D unclear. V shed 3 bases and J shed 4 bases, with 13 bases lying between them. Germline values: CDR1 SGHKS, CDR2 YYEKEE (reference sequence). This CDR3 spans 14 amino acids. The CDR3 protein is CASSSTTGGTEAFF. In DNA form, the CDR3 reads TGTGCCAGCAGCTCCACGACTGGTGGCACTGAAGCTTTCTTT.

In this sample, this clonotype turned up many times. The gene calls are TRBV12-3 or TRBV12-4 and TRBJ2-1; D call uncertain. The CDR3 sequence is 11 residues long. V gave up 4 bases and J gave up 7 bases, with 5 bases separating them. CDR3: CASSSRNEQFF. The CDR3 nucleotides read TGTGCCAGCAGTTCTAGAAATGAGCAGTTCTTC.

Comments on this clonotype: Since a much larger clone is just one base distant, this may be a read error. V and J are TRBV4-1 and TRBJ1-1; D call uncertain. V lost 0 bases and J lost 1, with 6 bases in between. CDR1 and CDR2 from the germline V gene are MGHRA and YSYEKL. The CDR3 totals 14 residues. The CDR3: CASSQDRTNTEAFF. For the CDR3, the DNA is TGCGCCAGCAGCCAAGATAGGACGAACACTGAAGCTTTCTTT.

CDR3 DNA sequence: TGCAGCGTGAAGGTAGCGGGGGTTATTTACAATGAGCAGTTCTTC. This translates into CSVKVAGVIYNEQFF. V is TRBV29-1 and J is TRBJ2-1; TRBD2 agrees at 9 bases. Germline-derived CDR1 and CDR2 are SQVTM and ANQGSEA. With 6 bases clipped from V and 4 bases from J, the junction kept 10 bases outside the gene matches. There are 15 residues in the CDR3.